Each of the 28 T cell receptor beta chains below was sequenced from the same sample in a study of blood T cells in healthy people across ages. Next came a second PCR, run for roughly 6 to 11 cycles, which used a sample-barcoded 5' primer along with a J-beta primer mix. TCRdb reprocessed the 5' RACE reads via MiXCR and lists one record per CDR3 protein. The sample consists of about 970,000 distinct CDR3 sequences, 45% to 60% of them appearing once. The sample consisted of blood. The receptors come from a woman aged 60-75 years in good health.

V is TRBV4-3 and J is TRBJ2-2, with unresolved D. CDR1 is LGHNA, CDR2 YSLEER, per germline. Trimming cost V 3 bases and J 5 bases, with 10 bases left between them. The CDR3 is 14 residues long. The CDR3 sequence is CASSHLVGTGELFF. CDR3 DNA sequence: TGCGCCAGCAGCCACCTGGTCGGGACCGGGGAGCTGTTTTTT.

The gene calls are TRBV28 and TRBJ1-4, with D unresolved. The CDR3 extends over 12 amino acids. Trimming removed 1 base from V and 11 bases from J, with 8 bases in between. The V gene's germline CDR1 is MDHEN and CDR2 SYDVKM. The CDR3 here is CASSLSGDKLFF. The CDR3 nucleotides are TGTGCCAGCAGTTTATCTGGGGATAAACTGTTTTTT.

This clonotype was observed at least ten times. The chain is built from TRBV6-5 and TRBJ1-6; 9 bases fit TRBD1. CDR1 and CDR2 (germline): MNHEY, SVGAGI. This CDR3 contains 15 residues. V dropped 5 bases and J dropped 8; count of bases not matched to a gene: 7. The DNA of the CDR3 is TGTGCCAGCAGTAACCCGGGACAGGGACATTCACCCCTCCACTTT. It codes for CASSNPGQGHSPLHF.

This clonotype was detected only a few times. The V call is TRBV28, the J call TRBJ2-5; 14 bases are shared with TRBD2. CDR3 size: 16 residues. Germline V gives CDR1 MDHEN, CDR2 SYDVKM. The V and J ends lost 0 bases and 3 bases, in that order; junction bases with no gene match: 0. The CDR3 coding sequence is TGTGCCAGCAGTTTATGGGGACTAGCGGGAGAAGAGACCCAGTACTTC. This encodes CASSLWGLAGEETQYF.

The chain employs TRBV10-3 and TRBJ2-1; the match to TRBD2 covers 7 bases. The ends lost 6 bases at V and 2 bases at J; junction bases unmatched: 7. This CDR3 comprises 15 residues. Germline V gene sequence: CDR1 ENHRY, CDR2 SYGVKD. The CDR3 is CAISFGGDPYNEQFF. The CDR3 DNA follows: TGTGCCATCAGCTTTGGGGGGGATCCCTACAATGAGCAGTTCTTC.

The chain uses TRBV20-1 and TRBJ1-2, with TRBD1 matching 7 bases. Germline V CDR1 and CDR2: DFQATT, SNEGSKA (reference sequence). This CDR3 region has 14 residues. V was clipped by 1 base and J by 4 bases; unmatched bases: 6. The CDR3 DNA reads as TGCAGTGCTAGAGTAGTGACAGGGATCTATGGCTACACCTTC. Translation gives CSARVVTGIYGYTF.

This chain links TRBV6-1 with TRBJ1-4, with D possibly matching TRBD1 (5 bases). The V end was cut by 8 bases, the J end by 8 bases, with 24 bases between. Germline-derived CDR1 and CDR2 are MNHNS and SASEGT. The CDR3 totals 16 residues. In nucleotides, the CDR3 is TGTGCCAGCGGTTCGGGACTCGGATTGGGGTTCGAAAAACTGTTTTTT. This gives the protein CASGSGLGLGFEKLFF.

The chain is built from TRBV3-1 and TRBJ1-2; D not resolved. V was pared by 3 bases and J by 5 bases, with 19 bases between. The germline V gene has CDR1 LGHDT and CDR2 YNNKEL (reference sequence). The CDR3 is 16 amino acids. The CDR3 reads CASSHGIGTNVYGYTF. The CDR3 DNA reads as TGTGCCAGCAGCCACGGGATAGGAACAAATGTTTATGGCTACACCTTC.

In this sample, this clonotype turned up a few times. The chain recombines TRBV12-3 or TRBV12-4 with TRBJ2-5, with 9 bases lining up with TRBD2. This CDR3 has 15 amino acids. The trim removed 5 bases at V and 4 bases at J, leaving 8 bases unmatched. CDR3: CASSPTSGQIETQYF. CDR3 sequence (DNA): TGTGCCAGCAGTCCTACTAGCGGGCAAATAGAGACCCAGTACTTC.

Of note for this clonotype: The junction differs from germline at one of its ends, possibly a read error. The chain links TRBV3-1 to TRBJ2-1, with 9 bases identical to TRBD1. CDR3 size: 15 residues. In germline, CDR1 is LGHDT, CDR2 YNNKEL (reference sequence). The CDR3 sequence: CTSSPGTGLYNEQFF. The CDR3 nucleotides are TGTACCAGCAGCCCCGGGACAGGGTTGTACAATGAGCAGTTCTTC.

Only a few counts were recorded for this clonotype. V usage is TRBV7-9 and J usage is TRBJ1-1, with D unresolved. CDR3 length: 14 residues. V was shortened by 6 bases and J by 1 base, with 12 bases between the two germline ends. Germline V CDR1 and CDR2: SEHNR, FQNEAQ (reference sequence). The CDR3 loop reads CASRKPAENTEAFF. CDR3 DNA sequence: TGTGCCAGCAGAAAACCTGCCGAGAACACTGAAGCTTTCTTT.

This clonotype was observed a single time. Mismatch with germline at one junction end may stem from a read error. J is TRBJ1-5 and V is TRBV28; D unresolved. This CDR3 spans 15 amino acids. Per the germline V gene, CDR1 is MDHEN and CDR2 is SYDVKM. Here the CDR3 DNA reads TGTGCCAGCAGTCGAGACTGGCTTAGCGATCAGCCCCAGCATTTT. Translation gives CASSRDWLSDQPQHF.

The chain uses TRBV9 and TRBJ1-1, with unresolved D. The V gene lost 0 bases and the J gene lost 4 bases, with 10 bases spanning the gap. CDR3 length equals 14 residues. CDR1 SGDLS and CDR2 YYNGEE come from the germline V gene. The CDR3 nucleotides are TGTGCCAGCAGCGTAGTTCCGGGAGGCACTGAAGCTTTCTTT. Its translation is CASSVVPGGTEAFF.

V and J are TRBV20-1 and TRBJ2-3, with D possibly TRBD2 on 6 matching bases. Germline V gives CDR1 DFQATT, CDR2 SNEGSKA (reference sequence). Trimming pared 1 base from V and 2 bases from J, leaving 13 bases between. The CDR3 is 15 amino acids. The CDR3 sequence: CSARVGGKPTDTQYF. In DNA form, the CDR3 reads TGCAGTGCTAGAGTAGGAGGGAAGCCCACAGATACGCAGTATTTT.

The rearrangement joins TRBV6-5 to TRBJ2-7, with D unresolved. The ends were cut back, 6 bases at V and 0 bases at J, with 12 bases in the middle. Germline-derived CDR1 and CDR2 are MNHEY and SVGAGI. The CDR3 is 14 amino acids. CDR3 nucleotides: TGTGCCAGCAGAGTCAGGCTTAGCTCCTACGAGCAGTACTTC. Residues: CASRVRLSSYEQYF.

Ten or more counts support this clonotype. This rearrangement joins TRBV28 to TRBJ2-7; possible D gene TRBD2, 6 bases. Looked up from germline, CDR1 is MDHEN and CDR2 is SYDVKM. The CDR3 contains 15 residues. V lost 2 bases, J lost 4 bases, and 15 bases lay in between. The CDR3 sequence: CASSLGHAAGYEQYF. CDR3 nucleotides: TGTGCCAGCAGTTTAGGGCACGCCGCGGGGTACGAGCAGTACTTC.

This clonotype was counted only a few times. The J gene is TRBJ2-7, the V gene TRBV5-5, with 7 bases that match TRBD1. V lost 0 bases and J lost 2; bases outside the gene matches: 8. Germline loops: CDR1 SGHKS, CDR2 YYEKEE (reference sequence). This CDR3 has 16 amino acids. The CDR3 reads CASSLVLQGTAYEQYF. The CDR3 DNA is TGTGCCAGCAGCTTGGTTTTGCAGGGGACAGCCTACGAGCAGTACTTC.

Here the CDR3 DNA reads TGTGCCAGCAGCACGGGGATAGGTACAGATACGCAGTATTTT. Its translation: CASSTGIGTDTQYF. The V and J genes are TRBV7-2 and TRBJ2-3; a weak D match, TRBD2 (5 bases). The CDR3 has 14 residues. Per germline, CDR1 SGHTA and CDR2 FQGNSA. V lost 5 bases to trimming and J lost 3 bases, with 12 bases between them.

As for this clonotype: A much more abundant neighbour one base away suggests this may be a read error. The chain combines TRBV6-5 with TRBJ2-4; 8 bases map to TRBD2. The CDR3 contains 12 residues. Trimming removed 9 bases from V and 13 bases from J; junction bases left unmatched: 11. Looked up from germline, CDR1 is MNHEY and CDR2 is SVGAGI. Here the CDR3 DNA reads TGTGCCAGTACGGGAGGGCCTTACGGGCAGTACTTC. Protein: CASTGGPYGQYF.

V gene TRBV7-2 combines with J gene TRBJ2-1, with D unclear. Germline CDR1 and CDR2: SGHTA and FQGNSA. This CDR3 comprises 13 residues. The V end was cut by 5 bases, the J end by 3 bases, with 8 bases between. This CDR3 reads CASSTYSYNEQFF. In nucleotides, the CDR3 is TGTGCCAGCAGCACCTACAGCTACAATGAGCAGTTCTTC.

The chain uses TRBV20-1 and TRBJ2-7, with unresolved D. This CDR3 is built from 14 residues. The V end lost 3 bases, the J end lost 2 bases, and 14 bases lay between the germline ends. Germline V gene lookup returns CDR1 DFQATT and CDR2 SNEGSKA (reference sequence). Here the CDR3 DNA reads TGCAGTGCTAGTTGGCGGCGAGCTCCCTACGAGCAGTACTTC. It translates to CSASWRRAPYEQYF.

The rearrangement uses TRBV4-1 and TRBJ2-7; no clear D. The germline gives CDR1 MGHRA, CDR2 YSYEKL. CDR3 size: 15 residues. The V end lost 1 base, the J end lost 3 bases, and 13 bases lay between the germline ends. This chain's CDR3 is CASSQVADTYYEQYF. In DNA, the CDR3 is TGCGCCAGCAGCCAAGTAGCAGACACCTACTACGAGCAGTACTTC.

The V gene is TRBV7-2, the J gene TRBJ2-3; TRBD2 matches 13 bases. CDR1 and CDR2 from the germline V gene are SGHTA and FQGNSA. There are 16 residues in the CDR3. V was pared by 5 bases and J by 4 bases, with 6 bases of the junction left unmatched. The CDR3 loop is CASSITSGRGSDTQYF. Written as DNA, the CDR3 is TGTGCCAGCAGCATTACTAGCGGGAGGGGTTCAGATACGCAGTATTTT. The full variable domain, with the rest looked up from reference TRBV7-2 and TRBJ2-3, is GAGVSQSPSNKVTEKGKDVELRCDPISGHTALYWYRQSLGQGLEFLIYFQGNSAPDKSGLPSDRFSAERTGGSVSTLTIQRTQQEDSAVYLCASSITSGRGSDTQYFGPGTRLTVL.

V usage is TRBV7-3 and J usage is TRBJ2-5, with D possibly being TRBD1 (6 bases). V dropped 5 bases and J dropped 11 bases, with 21 bases sitting between them. Per germline, CDR1 SGHTA and CDR2 FQGTGA. This CDR3 has 14 amino acids. CDR3 bases: TGTGCCAGCAGCCTGATACAGGGACGCTCCGGGCAGTACTTC. It codes for CASSLIQGRSGQYF.

This clonotype has just a few counts. The V call is TRBV5-1, the J call TRBJ2-1; D is perhaps TRBD2 (5 bases). Gene TRBJ2-7 matches the end of the DNA better, so the J call may be wrong. This CDR3 region has 13 residues. Germline CDR1 SGHRS, CDR2 YFSETQ. CDR3 sequence (DNA): TGCGCCAGCTCCTGGAGCGGATACAATGAGCAGTACTTC. This sequence encodes CASSWSGYNEQYF.

The V gene is TRBV5-1, the J gene TRBJ2-7; 8 bases map to TRBD1. The CDR3 sequence is 15 residues long. In germline, CDR1 is SGHRS, CDR2 YFSETQ. The ends lost 3 bases at V and 4 bases at J; junction bases unmatched: 9. The CDR3 reads CASSYWQGASYEQYF. The CDR3 region has the DNA TGCGCCAGCAGCTATTGGCAGGGGGCTAGTTACGAGCAGTACTTC.

V and J are TRBV27 and TRBJ2-3; 8 bases line up with TRBD2. The J segment lost 2 bases and the V segment lost 5 bases, leaving 6 bases of the junction unmatched. Germline CDR1 MNHEY, CDR2 SMNVEV (reference sequence). The CDR3 is 15 residues long. In DNA, the CDR3 is TGTGCCAGCAGTCAACTAGCGGATATCACAGATACGCAGTATTTT. This codes for CASSQLADITDTQYF.

Details on this clonotype: Compared with germline, one end of the junction differs, possibly owing to a read error. The rearrangement joins TRBV28 to TRBJ2-7; 7 bases are a match to TRBD1. The CDR3 is made up of 18 amino acids. CDR1 MDHEN and CDR2 SYDVKM come from the germline V gene. CDR3 residues: CAGSYTLGDPGQRYEQYF. The CDR3 DNA reads as TGTGCCGGCAGCTACACACTAGGGGACCCGGGACAGCGCTACGAGCAGTACTTC. Full variable domain (rest looked up from reference TRBV28 and TRBJ2-7): DVKVTQSSRYLVKRTGEKVFLECVQDMDHENMFWYRQDPGLGLRLIYFSYDVKMKEKGDIPEGYSVSREKKERFSLILESASTNQTSMYLCAGSYTLGDPGQRYEQYFGPGTRLTVT.